One sample yielded the 18 T cell receptor beta chains listed below, sequenced in a study of blood T cell repertoires in COVID-19. Method: immunoSEQ multiplex PCR; TCRdb's copy keeps in-frame clones and lacks some. Of some 250,000 clones in the sample, roughly 93% were seen once. The sequencing input was PBMCs or T cells enriched from blood (not recorded which). Source of these receptors: a middle-aged woman with acute COVID-19.

The chain is built from TRBV28 and TRBJ1-5; unclear D gene. The germline V gene encodes CDR1 MDHEN and CDR2 SYDVKM. This CDR3 has 11 residues. V dropped 1 base and J dropped 8 bases, with 3 bases sitting between them. CDR3 bases: TGTGCCAGCAGTTTATCCGAGCCCCAGCATTTT. Amino acids: CASSLSEPQHF.

V usage is TRBV11-3 and J usage is TRBJ2-3; D not certain. CDR3 length: 14 amino acids. CDR1 and CDR2 (germline): SGHNT, YENEEA. Between the trimmed V and J ends, which lost 1 base and 4 bases, there was a span of 9 bases. CDR3 amino acids: CASSLAYRADTQYF. CDR3 coding DNA: TGTGCCAGCAGCTTAGCCTATCGCGCAGATACGCAGTATTTT.

J is TRBJ1-2 and V is TRBV3-1 (or the pseudogene TRBV3-2), with TRBD1 matching over 7 bases. There are 16 residues in the CDR3. Germline V gives CDR1 LGHDT, CDR2 YNNKEL (reference sequence). V was clipped by 0 bases and J by 0 bases; unmatched bases: 4. CDR3 loop: CASSQEATGTNYGYTF. The DNA of the CDR3 is TGTGCCAGCAGCCAAGAGGCGACAGGGACTAACTATGGCTACACCTTC.

The sample holds one count of this clone. CDR3 loop: CASSVPGANEKLFF. CDR3 in DNA: TGTGCCAGCAGCGTCCCAGGCGCCAATGAAAAACTGTTTTTT. This rearrangement joins TRBV9 to TRBJ1-4, with D unresolved. Germline assignment: CDR1 SGDLS and CDR2 YYNGEE. The CDR3 is made up of 14 amino acids. The V and J ends lost 2 bases and 5 bases respectively, with 10 bases between them.

This chain joins TRBV5-1 and TRBJ1-3, with D perhaps matching TRBD1 (5 bases). Trimming left V 2 bases short and J 2 bases short, with 14 bases between. CDR1 SGHRS and CDR2 YFSETQ come from the germline V gene. There are 16 residues in the CDR3. Here the CDR3 reads CASSFGAAAPGNTIYF. Here the CDR3 DNA reads TGCGCCAGCAGCTTTGGGGCTGCAGCTCCTGGAAACACCATATATTTT.

This clone was seen once. This chain joins TRBV9 and TRBJ2-3, with 10 bases matching TRBD2. The germline gives CDR1 SGDLS, CDR2 YYNGEE. This CDR3 is built from 15 residues. V shed 0 bases, J shed 8 bases, and the junction held 6 bases outside the gene matches. The CDR3 loop reads CASSVERGGVGTQYF. The CDR3 DNA follows: TGTGCCAGCAGCGTAGAGCGGGGGGGCGTCGGTACGCAGTATTTT.

CDR3 nucleotides: TGTGCCTGGAGTCCACGACAGAATGAGCAGTTCTTC. Residues: CAWSPRQNEQFF. The chain uses TRBV30 and TRBJ2-1; TRBD1 is a possible D gene (5 bases). This CDR3 is built from 12 residues. Germline CDR1 is GTSNPN and CDR2 is SVGIG (reference sequence). V lost 2 bases, J lost 7 bases, and 9 bases lay in between. The whole variable domain, filled in from reference TRBV30 and TRBJ2-1, reads SQTIHQWPATLVQPVGSPLSLECTVEGTSNPNLYWYRQAAGRGLQLLFYSVGIGQISSEVPQNLSASRPQDRQFILSSKKLLLSDSGFYLCAWSPRQNEQFFGPGTRLTVL.

A few counts support this clone. The chain recombines TRBV19 with TRBJ2-5; 7 positions agree with TRBD2. This CDR3 is 16 amino acids long. CDR1 LNHDA and CDR2 SQIVND come from the germline V gene (reference sequence). V was pared by 5 bases and J by 0 bases, with 9 bases of the junction left unmatched. The CDR3 region is CASSHLGAGDQETQYF. CDR3 DNA: TGTGCCAGTAGTCACCTCGGGGCGGGGGACCAAGAGACCCAGTACTTC.

This clone was detected only once. The chain employs TRBV21-1 and TRBJ1-1; the D call of TRBD1 is as the table states it, not checked on the DNA. TRBV21-1 has pseudogene status. This CDR3 contains 18 residues. The CDR3 reads CASSKHFDRSFMNTEAFF. CDR3 nucleotide sequence: TGTGCCAGCAGCAAACACTTCGACAGATCCTTCATGAACACTGAAGCTTTCTTT.

V is TRBV7-8 and J is TRBJ1-3, with a possible D match to TRBD1 (5 bases). CDR1 is SGHVS and CDR2 is FQNEAQ in the germline V gene. The V end was cut by 1 base, the J end by 0 bases, with 10 bases between. The CDR3 sequence is 16 residues long. This CDR3 is CASSLEGLLSGNTIYF. The DNA for the CDR3 is TGTGCCAGCAGCTTAGAGGGACTCCTCTCTGGAAACACCATATATTTT.

This chain uses TRBV6-2 or TRBV6-3 with TRBJ2-7; the match to TRBD2 covers 9 bases. The CDR3 totals 16 residues. V gave up 5 bases and J gave up 0 bases; unmatched junction bases: 8. The germline V gene encodes CDR1 MNHEY and CDR2 SVGEGT. The CDR3 DNA reads as TGTGCCAGCAGTACCATTCTAGCGGGAATCTCCTACGAGCAGTACTTC. It translates to CASSTILAGISYEQYF.

The chain combines TRBV28 with TRBJ1-2; tentative D call: TRBD1 (6 bases). With 8 bases removed from V and 8 bases from J, the gap between germline ends came to 12 bases. This CDR3 contains 11 residues. The germline CDR1 and CDR2 sequences are MDHEN and SYDVKM. The CDR3 nucleotides are TGTGCCAGCGCCCAGGGGTACGGCTACACCTTC. It encodes CASAQGYGYTF.

The chain employs TRBV5-8 and TRBJ2-6, with 7 bases aligning to TRBD1. The CDR3 is made up of 13 amino acids. Trimming took 2 bases from V and 12 from J; bases not matched to a gene: 5. Germline CDR1 reads SGHTS; CDR2 reads YDEGEE. DNA of the CDR3: TGTGCCAGCAGCTTTGGGGACAGTTTCGTCCTGACTTTC. This codes for CASSFGDSFVLTF.

V usage is TRBV15 and J usage is TRBJ1-5; no firm D call. This CDR3 comprises 13 residues. V was clipped by 6 bases and J by 5 bases, with 11 bases between them. Germline CDR1 LNHNV, CDR2 YYDKDF (reference sequence). The DNA of the CDR3 is TGTGCCACCAGTCGCGGCCCCGATCAGCCCCAGCATTTT. Amino acid sequence: CATSRGPDQPQHF.

The chain is built from TRBV2 and TRBJ1-4; maybe TRBD1 (6 bases). With 5 bases removed from V and 0 bases from J, the gap between germline ends came to 10 bases. This CDR3 spans 15 amino acids. Per germline, CDR1 SNHLY and CDR2 FYNNEI. CDR3 DNA sequence: TGTGCCAGCAGTAGACAGGCGACAACTAATGAAAAACTGTTTTTT. This codes for CASSRQATTNEKLFF. The full variable domain, rest sourced from reference TRBV2 and TRBJ1-4, is EPEVTQTPSHQVTQMGQEVILRCVPISNHLYFYWYRQILGQKVEFLVSFYNNEISEKSEIFDDQFSVERPDGSNFTLKIRSTKLEDSAMYFCASSRQATTNEKLFFGSGTQLSVL.

The V gene is TRBV4-3, the J gene TRBJ2-1, with 9 bases lining up with TRBD2. The V segment lost 0 bases and the J segment 9 bases; nucleotides outside the gene matches: 18. The length of the CDR3 is 19 residues. Per germline, CDR1 LGHNA and CDR2 YSLEER. CDR3 coding DNA: TGCGCCAGCAGCCAAGATATCTCCAGGGGATGGCCACTAGCGGGTGAGCAGTTCTTC. Its protein is CASSQDISRGWPLAGEQFF.

The chain uses TRBV3-1 (or the pseudogene TRBV3-2) and TRBJ1-1; TRBD1 matches 11 bases. V gave up 8 bases and J gave up 1 base; unmatched junction bases: 3. CDR3 length equals 14 residues. Per the germline V gene, CDR1 is LGHDT and CDR2 is YNNKEL (reference sequence). This chain's CDR3 is CASWGTGGNTEAFF. DNA for the CDR3: TGTGCCAGCTGGGGGACAGGGGGGAACACTGAAGCTTTCTTT.

This clone occurred once. This chain uses TRBV18 with TRBJ1-4; D is unresolved. Germline CDR1 reads KGHSH; CDR2 reads LQKENI. The CDR3 covers 16 residues. V dropped 5 bases and J dropped 1 base, with 14 bases sitting between them. The CDR3 loop reads CASSAVHTLTNEKLFF. CDR3 nucleotides: TGTGCCAGCTCAGCAGTACACACCCTAACTAATGAAAAACTGTTTTTT.